This T cell receptor (beta chain) was profiled in a study of T cell responses to AZD1222 COVID-19 vaccine. TCRdb's table, derived via immunoSEQ multiplex PCR, lists solely in-frame clones and lacks some. The data hold around 99,000 clones, with 80% to 95% observed a single time. Pooled samples include second doses given at about 4 or 12 weeks. The germline CDR1 and CDR2 sequences are KGHSH and LQKENI. The germline V and J ends were trimmed by 2 bases and 1 base, with 14 bases remaining between them. The length of the CDR3 is 16 residues. The rearrangement joins TRBV18 to TRBJ1-1; TRBD1 is a possible D gene (5 bases). The sequence was obtained from an adult who received the AZD1222 COVID-19 vaccine. This specimen was peripheral blood, taken 28 days after the second AZD1222 dose. The CDR3 sequence is CASSPTGGIWNTEAFF. The CDR3 DNA sequence: TGTGCCAGCTCACCAACGGGGGGGATATGGAACACTGAAGCTTTCTTT. Supplemented by reference TRBV18 and TRBJ1-1, the full variable domain reads NAGVMQNPRHLVRRRGQEARLRCSPMKGHSHVYWYRQLPEEGLKFMVYLQKENIIDESGMPKERFSAEFPKEGPSILRIQQVVRGDSAAYFCASSPTGGIWNTEAFFGQGTRLTVV.